This T cell receptor (beta chain) is drawn from a study of CXCR3-negative and CXCR3-positive naive CD8 T cells. The study, taken as a whole, reports: Diversity ran similarly high across both naive subsets but far lower in memory CD8+ cells. A higher hydrophobicity marked the TRB CDR3s of CXCR3-positive naive cells versus CXCR3-negative naive cells. The study found that naive CXCR3-negative and CXCR3-positive cells shared TRBV-TRBJ usage, while memory cells differed.

The TRB libraries of cDNA were built by UMI-labeled 5' RACE. With the 5' RACE reads reprocessed, TCRdb shows one record per CDR3 protein and no DNA. The sample data list around 6,000 distinct CDR3 sequences. Looked up from germline, CDR1 is SGHTA and CDR2 is FQGNSA. The CDR3 is made up of 14 amino acids. A CD45RO-CCR7+CD27+CD95- profile was what naive CD8+ T cells displayed. This clonotype is identified as medium-sized (0.01 to 0.1%) from frequency. Its antigen is unidentified. This clonotype originated in a human donor in good health. Some clones in this sample may be carry-over from other donors' samples. The V call is TRBV7-2, the J call TRBJ2-3; TCRdb reports TRBD1, a call that lacks DNA to check it against. The sequencing input was naive CXCR3- CD8+ T cells from blood. Documented subset: CD45RO-CCR7+CD27+CD95- naive CD8+ T cells lacking CXCR3 (TNR3-). This CDR3 is CASRPGHFSDTQYF.